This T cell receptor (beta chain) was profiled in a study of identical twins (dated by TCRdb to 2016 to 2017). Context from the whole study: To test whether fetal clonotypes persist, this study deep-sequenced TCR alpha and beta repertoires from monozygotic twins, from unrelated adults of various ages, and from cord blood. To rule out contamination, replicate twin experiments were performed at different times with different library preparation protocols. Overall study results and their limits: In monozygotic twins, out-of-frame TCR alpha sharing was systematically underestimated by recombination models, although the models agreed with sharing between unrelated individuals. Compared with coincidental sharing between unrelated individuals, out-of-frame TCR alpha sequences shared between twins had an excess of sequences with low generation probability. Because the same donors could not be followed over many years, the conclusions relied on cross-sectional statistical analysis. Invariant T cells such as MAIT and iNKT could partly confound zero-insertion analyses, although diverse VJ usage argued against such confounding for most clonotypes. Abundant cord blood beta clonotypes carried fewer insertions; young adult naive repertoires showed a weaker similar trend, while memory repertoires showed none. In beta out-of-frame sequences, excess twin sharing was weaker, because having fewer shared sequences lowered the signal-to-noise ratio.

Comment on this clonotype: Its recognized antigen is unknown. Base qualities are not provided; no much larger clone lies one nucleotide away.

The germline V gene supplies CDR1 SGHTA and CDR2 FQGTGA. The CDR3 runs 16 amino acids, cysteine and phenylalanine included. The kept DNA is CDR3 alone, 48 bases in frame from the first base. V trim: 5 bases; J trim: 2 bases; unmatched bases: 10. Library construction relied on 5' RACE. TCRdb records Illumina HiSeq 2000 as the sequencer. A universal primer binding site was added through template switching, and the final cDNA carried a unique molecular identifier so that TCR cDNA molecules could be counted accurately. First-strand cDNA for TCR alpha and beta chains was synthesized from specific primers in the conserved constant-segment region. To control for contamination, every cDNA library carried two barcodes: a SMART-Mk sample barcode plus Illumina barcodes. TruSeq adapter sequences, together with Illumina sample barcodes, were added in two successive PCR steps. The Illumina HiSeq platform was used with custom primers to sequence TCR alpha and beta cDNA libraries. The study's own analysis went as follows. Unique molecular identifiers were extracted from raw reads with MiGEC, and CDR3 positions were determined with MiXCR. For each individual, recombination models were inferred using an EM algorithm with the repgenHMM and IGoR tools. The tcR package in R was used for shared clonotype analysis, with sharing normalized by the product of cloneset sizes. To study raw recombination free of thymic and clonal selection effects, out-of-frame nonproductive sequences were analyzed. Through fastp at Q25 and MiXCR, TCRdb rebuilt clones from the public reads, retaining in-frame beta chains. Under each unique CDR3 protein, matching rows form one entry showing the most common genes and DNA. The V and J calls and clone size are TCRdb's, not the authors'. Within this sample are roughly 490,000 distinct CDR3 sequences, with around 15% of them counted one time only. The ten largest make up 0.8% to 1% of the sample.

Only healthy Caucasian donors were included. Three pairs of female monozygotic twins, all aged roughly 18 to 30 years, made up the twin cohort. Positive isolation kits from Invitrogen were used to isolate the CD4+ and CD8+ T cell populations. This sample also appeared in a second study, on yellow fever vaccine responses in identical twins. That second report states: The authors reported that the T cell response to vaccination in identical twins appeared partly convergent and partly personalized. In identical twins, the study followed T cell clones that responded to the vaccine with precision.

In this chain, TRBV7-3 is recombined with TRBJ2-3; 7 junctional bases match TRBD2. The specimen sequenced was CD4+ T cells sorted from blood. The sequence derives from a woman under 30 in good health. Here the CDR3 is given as CASSQRLGLTTDTQYF. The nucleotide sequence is TGTGCCAGCAGCCAAAGGTTGGGACTAACCACAGATACGCAGTATTTT. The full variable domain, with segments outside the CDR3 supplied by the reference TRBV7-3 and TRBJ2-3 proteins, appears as GAGVSQTPSNKVTEKGKYVELRCDPISGHTALYWYRQSLGQGPEFLIYFQGTGAADDSGLPNDRFFAVRPEGSVSTLKIQRTERGDSAVYLCASSQRLGLTTDTQYFGPGTRLTVL.